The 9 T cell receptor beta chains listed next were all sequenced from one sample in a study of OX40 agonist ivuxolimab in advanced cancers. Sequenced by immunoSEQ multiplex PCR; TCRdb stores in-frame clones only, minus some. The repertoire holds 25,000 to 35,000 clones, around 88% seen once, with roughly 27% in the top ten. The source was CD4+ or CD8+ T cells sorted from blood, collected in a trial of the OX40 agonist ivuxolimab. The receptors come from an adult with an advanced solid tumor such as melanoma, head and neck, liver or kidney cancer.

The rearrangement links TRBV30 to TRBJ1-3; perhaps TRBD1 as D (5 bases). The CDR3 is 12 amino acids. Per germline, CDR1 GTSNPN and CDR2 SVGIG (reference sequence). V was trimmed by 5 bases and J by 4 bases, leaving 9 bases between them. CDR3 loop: CAWSGVGNTIYF. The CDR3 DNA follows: TGTGCCTGGTCGGGGGTCGGAAACACCATATATTTT.

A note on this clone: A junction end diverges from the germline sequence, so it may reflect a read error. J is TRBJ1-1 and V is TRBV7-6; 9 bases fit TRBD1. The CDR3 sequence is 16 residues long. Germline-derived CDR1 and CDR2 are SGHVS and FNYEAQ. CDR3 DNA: TGTGCCAGCAGCTCTGGCCGGACAGGGGTGAATACTGAAGCTTTCTTT. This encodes CASSSGRTGVNTEAFF.

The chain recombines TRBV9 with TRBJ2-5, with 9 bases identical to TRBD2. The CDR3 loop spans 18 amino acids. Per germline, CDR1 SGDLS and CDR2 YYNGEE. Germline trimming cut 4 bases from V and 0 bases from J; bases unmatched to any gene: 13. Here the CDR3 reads CASSTPGGAGGYQETQYF. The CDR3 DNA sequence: TGTGCCAGCAGCACCCCCGGAGGGGCGGGGGGGTACCAAGAGACCCAGTACTTC.

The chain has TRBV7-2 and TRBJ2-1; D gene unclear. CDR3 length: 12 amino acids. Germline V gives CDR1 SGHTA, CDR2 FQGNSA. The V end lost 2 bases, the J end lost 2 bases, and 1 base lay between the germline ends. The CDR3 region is CASSLTYNEQFF. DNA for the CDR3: TGTGCCAGCAGCTTAACCTACAATGAGCAGTTCTTC.

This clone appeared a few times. The CDR3 loop reads CASSSEGLNTEAFF. The CDR3 DNA reads as TGTGCCAGCAGCTCCGAGGGTTTGAACACTGAAGCTTTCTTT. This sequence joins TRBV9 and TRBJ1-1; no reliable D call. The V gene's germline CDR1 is SGDLS and CDR2 YYNGEE. With 4 bases removed from V and 0 bases from J, the gap between germline ends came to 10 bases. The CDR3 loop spans 14 amino acids.

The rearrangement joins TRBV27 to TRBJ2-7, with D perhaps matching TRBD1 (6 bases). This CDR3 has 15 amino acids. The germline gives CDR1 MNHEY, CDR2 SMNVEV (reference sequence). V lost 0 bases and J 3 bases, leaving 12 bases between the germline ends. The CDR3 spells CASSLSPGDDYEQYF. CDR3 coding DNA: TGTGCCAGCAGTTTATCTCCAGGGGACGACTACGAGCAGTACTTC.

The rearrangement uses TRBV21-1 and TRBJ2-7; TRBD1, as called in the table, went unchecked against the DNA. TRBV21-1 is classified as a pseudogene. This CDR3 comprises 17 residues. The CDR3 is CASSKDEARDRGYEQYF. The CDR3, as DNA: TGTGCCAGCAGCAAAGACGAGGCACGGGACAGGGGCTACGAGCAGTACTTC.

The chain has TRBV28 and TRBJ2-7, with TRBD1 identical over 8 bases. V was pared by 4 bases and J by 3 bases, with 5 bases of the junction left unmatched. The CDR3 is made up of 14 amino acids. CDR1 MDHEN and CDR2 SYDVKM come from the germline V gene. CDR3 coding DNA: TGTGCCAGCAGTTCGGACAGGGTGGACTACGAGCAGTACTTC. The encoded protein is CASSSDRVDYEQYF.

The CDR3 loop is CASSLNDEQFF. The CDR3 region has the DNA TGTGCCAGCTCCCTCAATGATGAGCAGTTCTTC. The chain joins TRBV5-5 to TRBJ2-1; no definite D call. This CDR3 contains 11 residues. Germline values: CDR1 SGHKS, CDR2 YYEKEE (reference sequence). V gave up 7 bases and J gave up 8 bases, with 10 bases separating them. The full variable domain, rest sourced from reference TRBV5-5 and TRBJ2-1, is DAGVTQSPTHLIKTRGQQVTLRCSPISGHKSVSWYQQVLGQGPQFIFQYYEKEERGRGNFPDRFSARQFPNYSSELNVNALLLGDSALYLCASSLNDEQFFGPGTRLTVL.